What follows describes a single TCR beta chain. Next came a second PCR, run for about 7 to 12 cycles, which used a sample-barcoded 5' primer along with a J-beta primer mix. TCRdb re-called the 5' RACE reads through MiXCR, storing one row per CDR3 protein. The data show 650,000 to 950,000 distinct CDR3 sequences, 44% seen once. The sample originates from a study of blood T cells in healthy people across ages. Per-sample yields of isolated PBMCs were at least 6 million. Total RNA, at least 5 micrograms per sample, was extracted from PBMCs. The CDR3 extends over 13 amino acids. The germline V gene has CDR1 SGHDN and CDR2 FVKESK.

This receptor was taken from a man in his 60s in good health. Material: blood. This chain uses TRBV14 with TRBJ2-4; D gene uncertain. The DNA matches TRBJ2-7 better at its end, which makes the J call doubtful. CDR3 amino acids: CASSHVAGYEQYF. CDR3 coding DNA: TGTGCCAGCAGCCACGTTGCAGGCTACGAGCAGTACTTC.